This entry lists 13 T cell receptor beta chains sequenced from one sample in a study of identifying expanded T cells in peripheral blood. The method was immunoSEQ multiplex PCR; TCRdb's version includes in-frame clones alone and lacks a portion of them. The table records 90,000 to 95,000 clones, 88% of them present only once. Input material: blood. These receptors were taken from a person aged 18 to 75 in good health.

Only one count was recorded for this clone. The chain couples TRBV4-1 to TRBJ2-3; tentative D call: TRBD2 (6 bases). Trimming cost V 6 bases and J 4 bases, with 17 bases left between them. In germline, CDR1 is MGHRA, CDR2 YSYEKL. This CDR3 region has 15 residues. The CDR3 DNA reads as TGCGCCAGCAGTCCTTTCGAACTAGCTTCAGATACGCAGTATTTT. Amino acid sequence: CASSPFELASDTQYF.

The chain recombines TRBV6-5 with TRBJ1-6; 10 bases match TRBD1. This CDR3 has 15 amino acids. The germline CDR1 and CDR2 sequences are MNHEY and SVGAGI. The ends lost 2 bases at V and 7 bases at J; junction bases unmatched: 2. The CDR3 reads CASSYRDRGNSPLHF. The CDR3 DNA reads TGTGCCAGCAGTTACCGGGACAGGGGCAATTCACCCCTCCACTTT.

The chain joins TRBV5-4 to TRBJ2-1; 11 positions match TRBD2. The germline gives CDR1 SGHNT, CDR2 YYREEE (reference sequence). This CDR3 comprises 16 residues. Losses at the gene ends were 4 bases for V and 1 base for J; bases not matched to a gene: 4. The CDR3 bases are TGTGCCAGCAGCCCAGGGACTAGCGGATCCTACAATGAGCAGTTCTTC. It is translated as CASSPGTSGSYNEQFF.

The chain uses TRBV28 and TRBJ2-2; no definite D call. The germline V gene has CDR1 MDHEN and CDR2 SYDVKM. The CDR3 is 15 amino acids. V dropped 6 bases and J dropped 1 base, with 12 bases sitting between them. Here the CDR3 reads CASRTTSKNTGELFF. CDR3 bases: TGTGCCAGCAGGACGACCTCGAAGAACACCGGGGAGCTGTTTTTT. The complete variable domain, with remaining parts taken from reference TRBV28 and TRBJ2-2, reads DVKVTQSSRYLVKRTGEKVFLECVQDMDHENMFWYRQDPGLGLRLIYFSYDVKMKEKGDIPEGYSVSREKKERFSLILESASTNQTSMYLCASRTTSKNTGELFFGEGSRLTVL.

This clone has just one count. The genes are TRBV19 and TRBJ1-6; D is possibly TRBD1 (6 bases). The CDR3 loop spans 14 amino acids. Per the germline V gene, CDR1 is LNHDA and CDR2 is SQIVND (reference sequence). V was pared by 3 bases and J by 10 bases, with 13 bases between. CDR3 nucleotides: TGTGCCAGTAGTATTCAACAGGGAGGCTCACCCCTCCACTTT. This encodes CASSIQQGGSPLHF.

This clone was counted between two and nine times. The chain carries TRBV19 and TRBJ1-1; D is unclear. In germline, CDR1 is LNHDA, CDR2 SQIVND (reference sequence). The CDR3 spans 15 residues. Trimming removed 3 bases from V and 5 bases from J, with 16 bases in between. CDR3: CASSIRGRGETEAFF. The CDR3, as DNA: TGTGCCAGTAGTATTCGAGGTCGGGGTGAGACTGAAGCTTTCTTT.

This chain joins TRBV21-1 and TRBJ2-1; the table's D call, TRBD2, has no DNA check behind it. TRBV21-1 is annotated as a pseudogene. This CDR3 spans 21 amino acids. CDR3 DNA sequence: TGTGCCAGCAGCAAAGTGGAGGAGGGACCGAGCGGGATGATCTTAGGCAATGAGCAGTTCTTC. Protein: CASSKVEEGPSGMILGNEQFF.

This chain connects TRBV18 to TRBJ2-2; D is tentatively TRBD1 or TRBD2 (6 bases each). CDR3 length equals 17 residues. CDR1 and CDR2 (germline): KGHSH, LQKENI. V lost 2 bases to trimming and J lost 0 bases, with 13 bases between them. The CDR3 DNA follows: TGTGCCAGCTCACCAGTGGGGGGCTCTACGAACACCGGGGAGCTGTTTTTT. Translating gives CASSPVGGSTNTGELFF. Together with reference TRBV18 and TRBJ2-2, the CDR3 gives the full variable domain: NAGVMQNPRHLVRRRGQEARLRCSPMKGHSHVYWYRQLPEEGLKFMVYLQKENIIDESGMPKERFSAEFPKEGPSILRIQQVVRGDSAAYFCASSPVGGSTNTGELFFGEGSRLTVL.

This sequence joins TRBV5-1 and TRBJ1-1; unclear D gene. CDR3 length: 11 amino acids. The V end lost 0 bases, the J end lost 12 bases, and 9 bases lay between the germline ends. Germline lookup yields CDR1 SGHRS and CDR2 YFSETQ. The CDR3 DNA sequence: TGCGCCAGCAGCTTGGAAGGGATGCCTTTCTTT. Amino acids: CASSLEGMPFF. The entire variable domain, with the rest obtained from reference TRBV5-1 and TRBJ1-1, is as follows: KAGVTQTPRYLIKTRGQQVTLSCSPISGHRSVSWYQQTPGQGLQFLFEYFSETQRNKGNFPGRFSGRQFSNSRSEMNVSTLELGDSALYLCASSLEGMPFFGQGTRLTVV.

V and J are TRBV19 and TRBJ1-1, with 7 bases lining up with TRBD1. The V and J ends lost 7 bases and 2 bases, in that order; junction bases with no gene match: 7. The CDR3 is made up of 14 amino acids. Germline V CDR1 and CDR2: LNHDA, SQIVND (reference sequence). The CDR3 loop reads CASTGDRQNTEAFF. In DNA, the CDR3 is TGTGCCAGTACTGGGGACAGACAAAACACTGAAGCTTTCTTT.

The CDR3 loop is CASSYSGRGTDTQYF. CDR3 in DNA: TGTGCCAGCAGTTATTCGGGGAGGGGCACAGATACGCAGTATTTT. The V and J genes are TRBV6-6 and TRBJ2-3; 7 nucleotides match TRBD2. The V gene's germline CDR1 is MNHNY and CDR2 SVGAGI (reference sequence). This CDR3 comprises 15 residues. The J segment lost 1 base and the V segment lost 3 bases, leaving 4 bases of the junction unmatched.

The chain carries TRBV6-6 and TRBJ1-4, with TRBD1 matching over 7 bases. Trimming at V came to 4 bases and at J to 7 bases, leaving 6 bases not matched to a gene. This CDR3 contains 14 residues. Germline V gene data show CDR1 as MNHNY and CDR2 as SVGAGI (reference sequence). Written as DNA, the CDR3 is TGTGCCAGCAGTTCCGGGACAGTAGCTGAAAAACTGTTTTTT. It codes for CASSSGTVAEKLFF.

V gene TRBV19 combines with J gene TRBJ2-1, with 8 positions matching TRBD1. Germline V lookup: CDR1 LNHDA, CDR2 SQIVND (reference sequence). This CDR3 has 17 residues. J gave up 0 bases and V 4 bases, and 8 bases lay outside the gene matches. CDR3 nucleotides: TGTGCCAGTAGTACACTCAGGGGGCTGAGCTCCTACAATGAGCAGTTCTTC. It translates to CASSTLRGLSSYNEQFF.